Presented here are 10 T cell receptor beta chains from one specimen sequenced in a study of T cell repertoires in cytomegalovirus infection. TCRdb called the reads again in MiXCR, with one record for every CDR3 protein. The profile shows around 170,000 distinct CDR3 sequences, 13% to 15% of them singletons. Sequenced input: PBMCs. All receptors come from a human donor in good health (CMV status not recorded). Some clones in this sample may be carry-over from other donors' samples.

This clonotype was detected ten times or more. The V call is TRBV28, the J call TRBJ2-4, with D perhaps matching TRBD2 (5 bases). V lost 6 bases to trimming and J lost 0 bases, with 9 bases between them. The length of the CDR3 is 14 residues. Germline loops: CDR1 MDHEN, CDR2 SYDVKM. CDR3 DNA: TGTGCCAGCAGCCTCAGCGGAGCCAAAAACATTCAGTACTTC. Translation gives CASSLSGAKNIQYF. Looking up the rest from reference TRBV28 and TRBJ2-4 gives the full variable domain: DVKVTQSSRYLVKRTGEKVFLECVQDMDHENMFWYRQDPGLGLRLIYFSYDVKMKEKGDIPEGYSVSREKKERFSLILESASTNQTSMYLCASSLSGAKNIQYFGAGTRLSVL.

At least ten counts were recorded for this clonotype. The V and J genes are TRBV7-2 and TRBJ2-7, with D hard to call. V lost 6 bases and J lost 0, with 6 bases in between. Per germline, CDR1 SGHTA and CDR2 FQGNSA. The CDR3 runs to 12 residues. The CDR3 loop reads CASSLSSYEQYF. CDR3 nucleotides: TGTGCCAGCAGTCTGAGCTCCTACGAGCAGTACTTC.

This clonotype was seen many times. The rearrangement joins TRBV5-4 to TRBJ2-7; 13 bases line up with TRBD2. V was clipped by 4 bases and J by 6 bases; unmatched bases: 7. The germline V gene has CDR1 SGHNT and CDR2 YYREEE (reference sequence). This CDR3 spans 15 amino acids. CDR3 region: CASSKRTSGRIEQYF. The CDR3, as DNA: TGTGCCAGCAGCAAGCGGACTAGCGGGAGAATCGAGCAGTACTTC.

About this clonotype itself: A clone one base away is much larger, so this may be a read error. The CDR3 region has the DNA TGTGCCAGCAGTGTAACAGGGGAAGGTGAAAAACTGATTTTT. Its protein is CASSVTGEGEKLIF. The V and J genes are TRBV12-3 or TRBV12-4 and TRBJ1-4; 7 positions agree with TRBD1. The CDR3 runs to 14 residues.

This clonotype was seen only a few times. The CDR3 sequence: CASNREGTADEQYF. In DNA form, the CDR3 reads TGCGCCAGCAACCGGGAAGGGACAGCCGACGAGCAGTACTTC. V gene TRBV5-1 combines with J gene TRBJ2-7; 7 bases align to TRBD1. Trimming removed 6 bases from V and 5 bases from J; junction bases left unmatched: 11. This CDR3 contains 14 residues. Germline values: CDR1 SGHRS, CDR2 YFSETQ. The variable domain in full, completed from reference TRBV5-1 and TRBJ2-7, reads KAGVTQTPRYLIKTRGQQVTLSCSPISGHRSVSWYQQTPGQGLQFLFEYFSETQRNKGNFPGRFSGRQFSNSRSEMNVSTLELGDSALYLCASNREGTADEQYFGPGTRLTVT.

J is TRBJ1-1 and V is TRBV14; TRBD1 is a possible D gene (5 bases). The CDR3 extends over 12 amino acids. CDR1 is SGHDN and CDR2 is FVKESK in the germline V gene. V was trimmed by 4 bases and J by 7 bases, leaving 10 bases between them. The CDR3 loop is CASSPRGREAFF. The CDR3 coding sequence is TGTGCCAGCAGCCCGAGGGGACGTGAAGCTTTCTTT.

This clonotype has only a few counts. The gene calls are TRBV6-5 and TRBJ2-7; 13 bases match TRBD2. V dropped 7 bases and J dropped 2; count of bases not matched to a gene: 5. The CDR3 contains 15 residues. Germline loops: CDR1 MNHEY, CDR2 SVGAGI. This chain's CDR3 is CASTRGTSGAYEQYF. The DNA of the CDR3 is TGTGCCAGCACCCGGGGGACTAGCGGGGCCTACGAGCAGTACTTC.

This clonotype occurred many times. The rearrangement uses TRBV7-2 and TRBJ1-6, with D unresolved. The CDR3 totals 13 residues. CDR1 is SGHTA, CDR2 FQGNSA, per germline. V dropped 3 bases and J dropped 16 bases, with 16 bases sitting between them. CDR3: CASSFQPGRLLHF. DNA of the CDR3: TGTGCCAGCAGCTTCCAGCCTGGTCGCCTTCTCCACTTT.

In this sample, this clonotype turned up many times. For the CDR3, the DNA is TGCAGCGTGTGGAGTCCCAACACCGGGGAGCTGTTTTTT. Encoded protein: CSVWSPNTGELFF. The chain is built from TRBV29-1 and TRBJ2-2, with unresolved D. Germline CDR1 and CDR2: SQVTM and ANQGSEA. CDR3 length: 13 amino acids. The V gene lost 6 bases and the J gene lost 2 bases, with 10 bases spanning the gap.

This clonotype appeared a few times. CDR3 bases: TGTGCCAGCAGCGAAACAGGGGGCCCGAACACTGAAGCTTTCTTT. Protein sequence: CASSETGGPNTEAFF. The chain couples TRBV7-3 to TRBJ1-1; TRBD1 agrees at 9 bases. Germline assignment: CDR1 SGHTA and CDR2 FQGTGA. Trimming at V came to 5 bases and at J to 1 base, leaving 5 bases not matched to a gene. The CDR3 runs 15 residues.